This TCR beta chain was found in a study of blood T cell repertoires in COVID-19. Study as a whole: Donors in the United States, Italy and Spain gave samples during acute or convalescent COVID-19. PBMCs, B-cell-depleted T cells, or T cells were the source of the cDNA or gDNA that made up the material.

From germline, CDR1 is KGHSH and CDR2 LQKENI. CDR3 length equals 14 residues. V lost 2 bases and J lost 4; bases outside the gene matches: 0. Authors' methods: Amplifying reference gene primers gave estimates of nucleated cell counts. Only in-frame clones appear in the TCRdb table, and some are missing; sequencing was by immunoSEQ multiplex PCR. V, J and clone size are those of that table, while D and trimming were read from the DNA. The repertoire holds 94,000 or so clones, with 80% to 90% as singletons. About this clone: The sample has other DNA sequences that encode this CDR3 too.

This sequence originates from a woman aged 65 to 85 with acute or convalescent COVID-19. This chain links TRBV18 with TRBJ2-7; TRBD2 matches at 12 bases. The sequenced sample consisted of peripheral blood. CDR3 DNA: TGTGCCAGCTCACCAGGGACTAGCGGGTACGAGCAGTACTTC. It encodes CASSPGTSGYEQYF.